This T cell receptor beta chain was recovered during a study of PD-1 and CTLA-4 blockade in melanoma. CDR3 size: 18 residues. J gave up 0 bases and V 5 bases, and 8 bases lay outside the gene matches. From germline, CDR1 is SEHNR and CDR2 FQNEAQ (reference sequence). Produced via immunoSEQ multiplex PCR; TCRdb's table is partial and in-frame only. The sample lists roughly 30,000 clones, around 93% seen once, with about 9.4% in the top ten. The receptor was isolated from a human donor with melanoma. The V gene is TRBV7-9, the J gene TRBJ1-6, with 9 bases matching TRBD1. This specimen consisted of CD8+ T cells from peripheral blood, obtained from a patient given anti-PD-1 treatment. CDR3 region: CASSGKQGASSYNSPLHF. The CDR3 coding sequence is TGTGCCAGCAGCGGAAAACAGGGGGCGAGCTCCTATAATTCACCCCTCCACTTT.